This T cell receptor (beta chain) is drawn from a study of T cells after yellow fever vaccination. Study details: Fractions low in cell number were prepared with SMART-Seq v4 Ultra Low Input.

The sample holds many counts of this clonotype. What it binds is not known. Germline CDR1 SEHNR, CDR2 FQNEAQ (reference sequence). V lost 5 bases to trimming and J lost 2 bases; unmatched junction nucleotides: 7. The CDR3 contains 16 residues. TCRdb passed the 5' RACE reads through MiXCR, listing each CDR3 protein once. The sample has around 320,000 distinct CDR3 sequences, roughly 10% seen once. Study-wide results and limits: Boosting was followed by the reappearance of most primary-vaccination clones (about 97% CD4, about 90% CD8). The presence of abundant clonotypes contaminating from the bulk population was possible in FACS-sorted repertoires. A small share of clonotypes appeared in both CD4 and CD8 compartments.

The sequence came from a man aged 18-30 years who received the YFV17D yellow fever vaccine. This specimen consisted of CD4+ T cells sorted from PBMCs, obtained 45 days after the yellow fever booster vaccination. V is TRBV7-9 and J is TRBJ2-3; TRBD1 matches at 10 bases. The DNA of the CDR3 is TGTGCCAGCAGCCCCCCGGGACAGGGGCCCACAGATACGCAGTATTTT. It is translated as CASSPPGQGPTDTQYF. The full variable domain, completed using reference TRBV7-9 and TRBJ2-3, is DTGVSQNPRHKITKRGQNVTFRCDPISEHNRLYWYRQTLGQGPEFLTYFQNEAQLEKSRLLSDRFSAERPKGSFSTLEIQRTEQGDSAMYLCASSPPGQGPTDTQYFGPGTRLTVL.